This T cell receptor (beta chain) is from a study of T cells in narcolepsy. For the study at large: Patients with NT1 or NT2 and healthy control donors were enrolled.

Germline V gene sequence: CDR1 SGHDT, CDR2 YYEEEE. CDR3 length: 11 residues. The protocol was immunoSEQ multiplex PCR, while the TCRdb copy is restricted to in-frame clones and leaves out a portion. The table lists some 30,000 clones, around 87% of them singletons. As for this clone: Its antigen is still unknown. One end of the junction fails to match germline, which may point to a read error.

Study-wide findings and caveats: Autoreactive HCRT-specific and TRIB2-specific clonotypes were marked in same-patient CSF-versus-blood CD4+ comparisons. Blood of same and different patients, but not healthy controls, reportedly held recurring autoreactive clonotypes.

The sample consisted of memory (CD45RA-) CD4+ T cells from blood. The clonotype originates from a human donor in good health. The rearrangement links TRBV5-6 to TRBJ1-1; the D gene is possibly TRBD1 (5 bases). CDR3 DNA sequence: TGTGCCAGCAGCTTGGAACAGGCCATACTTTTT. Its protein product is CASSLEQAILF.